This TCR beta chain comes out of a study of T cells in Graves' hyperthyroidism and ophthalmopathy. Study overall: Prior to any treatment, at the point of initial diagnosis, peripheral blood was collected. Overall study results and limits: With a median lead of around 6.7 months before onset, the model predicted ophthalmopathy.

Uncontrolled infection, other autoimmune disease, pregnancy or lactation led to exclusion. This clonotype occurred a few times. What it recognizes is unknown. The CDR3 has 17 amino acids. Germline loops: CDR1 SGHNT, CDR2 YYREEE (reference sequence). Trimming pared 4 bases from V and 4 bases from J, leaving 21 bases between. What was amplified from RNA transcripts were TCR beta CDR3 regions. Researchers ran a first-round RT-PCR on the TCR CDR3 using the HTBI primer set. TCRdb fed the multiplex PCR reads into MiXCR, producing one record per CDR3 protein. The profile covers 450,000 to 650,000 distinct CDR3 sequences, with 12% to 15% appearing a single time and less than 9% taken by the ten largest.

Sequenced sample: blood. The clonotype comes from a woman under 30 with Graves' ophthalmopathy. The chain recombines TRBV5-4 with TRBJ2-1; tentative D call: TRBD2 (7 bases). CDR3 coding DNA: TGTGCCAGCAGCCCTCCGGCGGGGGCACTTATTTACAATGAGCAGTTCTTC. This gives the protein CASSPPAGALIYNEQFF.